This TCR beta chain is drawn from a study of blood T cell repertoires in COVID-19. About the research overall: PBMCs, B-cell-depleted T cells, or T cells provided the cDNA or gDNA that made up the material.

Assay used: immunoSEQ multiplex PCR; TCRdb lists only in-frame clones, some missing. There are about 180,000 clones in the sample; around 88% occur only once, and roughly 4.2% lies in the top ten. To note about this clone: One end of the junction does not line up with germline, which may come from a read error.

The specimen was peripheral blood. The receptor was isolated from a woman aged 25 to 39 with acute or convalescent COVID-19.

CDR3 loop: CASSFSESTGTAF. The CDR3 bases are TGTGCCAGCAGCTTTAGTGAATCTACCGGGACAGCCTTC. This rearrangement joins TRBV11-2 to TRBJ1-2, with TRBD1 matching 7 bases. This CDR3 contains 13 residues. The V gene's germline CDR1 is SGHAT and CDR2 FQNNGV.